Sequencing of this TCR beta chain was carried out in a study of CD8 T cells in ankylosing spondylitis. Study-level points and caveats: CD8+ by phenotype, disease-linked clones were relatively rare in peripheral blood. Apparently characteristic of ankylosing spondylitis blood was a TCR beta motif (about 8 highly homologous variants).

Trimming stripped 6 bases from V and 3 bases from J, with 9 bases between. This CDR3 is 13 amino acids long. This clonotype was picked up many times. The antigen is not known. Preparation of TCR beta libraries was done by quantitative 5'-RACE with molecular barcodes. MiXCR was run by TCRdb on the 5' RACE reads, yielding one entry per CDR3 protein. The table has 450,000 to 550,000 distinct CDR3 sequences, 5.3% seen once. This receptor was identified in a male donor with ankylosing spondylitis. V is TRBV12-3 or TRBV12-4 and J is TRBJ2-1; D remains unclear. The specimen was blood, either unsorted or a sorted T cell fraction (not recorded which). Here the CDR3 reads CASRESGYNEQFF. DNA for the CDR3: TGTGCCAGCAGGGAGTCCGGCTACAATGAGCAGTTCTTC.